This entry lists 10 T cell receptor beta chains sequenced from one sample in a study of beta chain features in type 1 diabetes (dated by TCRdb to between 2018 and 2020). The library was produced with the immunoSEQ multiplex PCR assay. The entire amount of isolated RNA was reverse transcribed using the High Capacity cDNA Reverse Transcription Kit, so the sequenced TCRB transcripts were expressed ones. The clones in this table, taken by TCRdb from immuneACCESS, are in-frame only. Not every clone is retained; where verified, under half of the shortfall comes from an unresolved V gene, and the cause of the rest is unknown. The sample yields about 150,000 clones; 11% were counted once. The ten biggest clones cover roughly 1.9% of the sample. The sequenced sample was central memory CD4+ T cells from blood. These receptors were obtained from a man younger than 35 in good health.

Only a few counts were recorded for this clone. This chain links TRBV30 with TRBJ1-5, with 7 bases aligning to TRBD1. This CDR3 is built from 16 residues. The ends lost 2 bases at V and 0 bases at J; junction bases unmatched: 7. Looked up from germline, CDR1 is GTSNPN and CDR2 is SVGIG (reference sequence). Here the CDR3 reads CAWSQDRVDSNQPQHF. CDR3 in DNA: TGTGCCTGGAGTCAAGACAGGGTGGATAGCAATCAGCCCCAGCATTTT.

This rearrangement joins TRBV13 to TRBJ2-5; tentative D call: TRBD1 (6 bases). The J call may not be correct, given that the DNA end is closer to TRBJ2-7. Germline-derived CDR1 and CDR2 are PRHDT and FYEKMQ (reference sequence). This CDR3 comprises 16 residues. Here the CDR3 DNA reads TGTGCCAGCAGCTACCGTAGGCGGGCTACAGGGCCCGAGCAGTACTTC. This codes for CASSYRRRATGPEQYF.

This clone was observed a few times. This rearrangement joins TRBV27 to TRBJ2-1, with TRBD2 identical over 10 bases. Germline V gene lookup returns CDR1 MNHEY and CDR2 SMNVEV (reference sequence). Unmatched junction bases numbered 5, after V lost 3 bases and J lost 9 bases. The CDR3 contains 14 residues. The CDR3 is CASSFRSGRGEQFF. In DNA form, the CDR3 reads TGTGCCAGCAGTTTTCGGAGCGGGAGGGGTGAGCAGTTCTTC.

This clone was counted only a few times. The gene calls are TRBV30 and TRBJ1-4; no definite D call. Germline values: CDR1 GTSNPN, CDR2 SVGIG (reference sequence). This CDR3 has 17 residues. Trimming cost V 1 base and J 3 bases, with 18 bases left between them. The CDR3 region has the DNA TGTGCCTGGAGTGCCGGGCTTTCCTTTAGGGCTAATGAAAAACTGTTTTTT. Translated, it gives CAWSAGLSFRANEKLFF.

This chain connects TRBV29-1 to TRBJ2-5, with D tentatively TRBD1 (5 bases). CDR1 and CDR2 from the germline V gene are SQVTM and ANQGSEA. The CDR3 extends over 12 amino acids. The germline V and J ends were trimmed by 6 bases and 3 bases, with 11 bases remaining between them. CDR3 protein: CSVTDSKETQYF. The CDR3 DNA follows: TGCAGCGTAACCGACAGTAAAGAGACCCAGTACTTC.

This chain uses TRBV14 with TRBJ2-3; 10 bases are a match to TRBD2. This CDR3 region has 16 residues. V lost 6 bases to trimming and J lost 1 base; unmatched junction nucleotides: 7. Germline loops: CDR1 SGHDN, CDR2 FVKESK. CDR3 in amino acids: CASSSFGTSGTDTQYF. The CDR3, as DNA: TGTGCCAGCAGTTCCTTCGGGACTAGCGGCACAGATACGCAGTATTTT.

The V call is TRBV28, the J call TRBJ1-1, with a tentative D call TRBD1 (5 bases). V was shortened by 2 bases and J by 10 bases, with 17 bases between the two germline ends. The CDR3 totals 14 residues. The germline V gene has CDR1 MDHEN and CDR2 SYDVKM. The CDR3: CASSLVRGGGGAFF. CDR3 coding DNA: TGTGCCAGCAGTTTAGTCCGGGGAGGTGGGGGAGCTTTCTTT.

This clone came up a few times. The V call is TRBV9, the J call TRBJ2-2; a possible D gene is TRBD2 (5 bases). The CDR3 has 14 amino acids. Germline CDR1 and CDR2: SGDLS and YYNGEE. The V end was cut by 0 bases, the J end by 6 bases, with 9 bases between. The CDR3 DNA follows: TGTGCCAGCAGCGTAGGAGGGCAGTCCGGGGAGCTGTTTTTT. This gives the protein CASSVGGQSGELFF.

This clone turned up a few times. CDR3: CASSLDPGNTEAFF. CDR3 DNA: TGTGCCAGCAGCTTAGACCCAGGTAACACTGAAGCTTTCTTT. The chain employs TRBV7-2 and TRBJ1-1, with unresolved D. Trimming pared 1 base from V and 2 bases from J, leaving 8 bases between. Germline V gene sequence: CDR1 SGHTA, CDR2 FQGNSA. This CDR3 has 14 amino acids.

The rearrangement uses TRBV28 and TRBJ2-1; the D gene is possibly TRBD2 (6 bases). Trimming took off 8 bases at V and 0 bases at J, with 14 bases between the two ends. CDR3 size: 15 residues. Germline lookup yields CDR1 MDHEN and CDR2 SYDVKM. CDR3 loop: CASRVNGGSYNEQFF. CDR3 DNA: TGTGCCAGCCGCGTCAACGGGGGCTCCTACAATGAGCAGTTCTTC.